Listed below are T cell receptor beta chains from one sample, sequenced in a study of regulatory T cells in long-lasting Graves disease. MiXCR, run by TCRdb on the multiplex PCR reads, gives a single entry per CDR3 protein. The sample lists about 470,000 distinct CDR3 sequences, 20% to 25% seen once, with around 7% in the top ten. Sequenced here: peripheral blood mononuclear cells (PBMCs), sampled when the disease was refractory, from a patient treated with antithyroid drugs. These receptor sequences come from a female donor with Graves disease. CDR3s include the opening cysteine and the closing phenylalanine or tryptophan. Each record gives: clone size, D gene, J gene, V gene, CDR3 protein, CDR3 DNA. D genes are given only for firm matches. Clone size is stated in some rows and not others, as once, few, many or a class when expanded.

clone size: NA
D gene: NA
J gene: TRBJ1-1
V gene: TRBV6-1
CDR3 protein: CASSTGSEITEAFF
CDR3 DNA: TGTGCCAGCAGTACAGGGTCAGAAATCACTGAAGCTTTCTTT

clone size: few
D gene: TRBD1
J gene: TRBJ1-6
V gene: TRBV27
CDR3 protein: CASGRDRNSPLHF
CDR3 DNA: TGTGCCAGCGGTCGGGACAGAAATTCACCCCTCCACTTT

clone size: many
D gene: NA
J gene: TRBJ1-5
V gene: TRBV3-1
CDR3 protein: CASSQDQGNQPQHF
CDR3 DNA: TGTGCCAGCAGCCAAGATCAGGGCAATCAGCCCCAGCATTTT

clone size: many
D gene: NA
J gene: TRBJ2-7
V gene: TRBV19
CDR3 protein: CASRRSTGDINEQYF
CDR3 DNA: TGTGCCAGTAGAAGATCGACGGGGGATATAAACGAGCAGTACTTC

clone size: many
D gene: NA
J gene: TRBJ2-7
V gene: TRBV19
CDR3 protein: CASTTGAGEQYF
CDR3 DNA: TGTGCCAGTACGACAGGCGCGGGTGAGCAGTACTTC

clone size: many
D gene: NA
J gene: TRBJ2-7
V gene: TRBV6-1
CDR3 protein: CASSDYYFFEQYF
CDR3 DNA: TGTGCCAGCAGTGATTACTATTTCTTCGAGCAGTACTTC

clone size: few
D gene: NA
J gene: TRBJ2-1
V gene: TRBV12-3/TRBV12-4
CDR3 protein: CASSLEQYNEQFF
CDR3 DNA: TGTGCCAGCAGTCTGGAACAGTACAATGAGCAGTTCTTC

clone size: NA
D gene: NA
J gene: TRBJ1-3
V gene: TRBV5-1
CDR3 protein: CASSLEGVSGNTIYF
CDR3 DNA: TGCGCCAGCAGCTTGGAAGGGGTCTCTGGAAACACCATATATTTT

clone size: many
D gene: NA
J gene: TRBJ1-5
V gene: TRBV12-3/TRBV12-4
CDR3 protein: CASSFRLGQPQHF
CDR3 DNA: TGTGCCAGCAGTTTCAGGCTAGGTCAGCCCCAGCATTTT

clone size: NA
D gene: NA
J gene: TRBJ2-7
V gene: TRBV5-1
CDR3 protein: CASSRMGAGGFDEQYF
CDR3 DNA: TGCGCCAGCAGCCGTATGGGGGCAGGGGGGTTCGACGAGCAGTACTTC

clone size: NA
D gene: TRBD1
J gene: TRBJ2-5
V gene: TRBV27
CDR3 protein: CASSVDRGPQETQYF
CDR3 DNA: TGTGCCAGCAGTGTAGACAGGGGACCCCAAGAGACCCAGTACTTC

clone size: NA
D gene: NA
J gene: TRBJ2-7
V gene: TRBV5-4
CDR3 protein: CASSPNRTQPYEQYF
CDR3 DNA: TGTGCCAGCAGCCCAAACCGGACCCAACCCTACGAGCAGTACTTC

clone size: many
D gene: NA
J gene: TRBJ2-6
V gene: TRBV12-3/TRBV12-4
CDR3 protein: CATQQIGESISGANVLTF
CDR3 DNA: TGTGCCACCCAACAAATAGGGGAATCGATCTCTGGGGCCAACGTCCTGACTTTC

clone size: few
D gene: NA
J gene: TRBJ1-2
V gene: TRBV7-9
CDR3 protein: CASSADGEGTRYGYTF
CDR3 DNA: TGTGCCAGCAGCGCCGACGGGGAAGGCACACGCTATGGCTACACCTTC

clone size: NA
D gene: TRBD1
J gene: TRBJ2-5
V gene: TRBV5-6
CDR3 protein: CASSLITGGVETQYF
CDR3 DNA: TGTGCCAGCAGCTTGATAACAGGGGGAGTAGAGACCCAGTACTTC

clone size: many
D gene: TRBD1
J gene: TRBJ1-1
V gene: TRBV28
CDR3 protein: CASRPGQGGGRAFF
CDR3 DNA: TGTGCCAGCAGACCCGGACAGGGCGGGGGAAGGGCTTTCTTT

clone size: many
D gene: NA
J gene: TRBJ1-5
V gene: TRBV28
CDR3 protein: CASSLPTDYSNQPQHF
CDR3 DNA: TGTGCCAGCAGTTTGCCGACTGACTATAGCAATCAGCCCCAGCATTTT

clone size: few
D gene: NA
J gene: TRBJ1-4
V gene: TRBV12-3/TRBV12-4
CDR3 protein: CASSLKRGNEKLFF
CDR3 DNA: TGTGCCAGCAGTTTAAAACGGGGCAATGAAAAACTGTTTTTT

clone size: many
D gene: NA
J gene: TRBJ2-7
V gene: TRBV12-5
CDR3 protein: CASGIGGATYEQYF
CDR3 DNA: TGTGCTAGTGGGATTGGGGGAGCAACCTACGAGCAGTACTTC

clone size: many
D gene: TRBD1
J gene: TRBJ2-7
V gene: TRBV6-1
CDR3 protein: CASSHPSVRTGEDEQYF
CDR3 DNA: TGTGCCAGCAGTCACCCCTCGGTGAGGACAGGGGAGGACGAGCAGTACTTC

clone size: few
D gene: NA
J gene: TRBJ1-1
V gene: TRBV12-3/TRBV12-4
CDR3 protein: CASSFTDGDTEAFF
CDR3 DNA: TGTGCCAGCAGTTTTACAGACGGAGACACTGAAGCTTTCTTT

clone size: many
D gene: NA
J gene: TRBJ2-7
V gene: TRBV27
CDR3 protein: CASSPLPYREGYEQYF
CDR3 DNA: TGTGCCAGCAGCCCACTCCCTTACAGGGAAGGCTACGAGCAGTACTTC

clone size: NA
D gene: TRBD2
J gene: TRBJ2-1
V gene: TRBV6-2/TRBV6-3
CDR3 protein: CASSAGLVYNEQFF
CDR3 DNA: TGTGCCAGCAGTGCGGGACTAGTCTACAATGAGCAGTTCTTC

clone size: NA
D gene: TRBD1
J gene: TRBJ2-3
V gene: TRBV12-3/TRBV12-4
CDR3 protein: CASSLGDRGTDTQYF
CDR3 DNA: TGTGCCAGCAGTTTAGGGGACAGGGGCACAGATACGCAGTATTTT

clone size: NA
D gene: NA
J gene: TRBJ1-5
V gene: TRBV6-1
CDR3 protein: CASSQSRGASNQPQHF
CDR3 DNA: TGTGCCAGCAGTCAGAGCCGGGGGGCGAGCAATCAGCCCCAGCATTTT

clone size: many
D gene: TRBD1
J gene: TRBJ1-5
V gene: TRBV28
CDR3 protein: CASSSSGRGRRSNQPQHF
CDR3 DNA: TGTGCCAGCAGTTCGTCAGGCAGGGGGCGCCGGAGCAATCAGCCCCAGCATTTT

clone size: NA
D gene: NA
J gene: TRBJ2-7
V gene: TRBV9
CDR3 protein: CASSVGGSFSYEQYF
CDR3 DNA: TGTGCCAGCAGCGTAGGCGGTTCCTTCTCCTACGAGCAGTACTTC

clone size: NA
D gene: TRBD1
J gene: TRBJ2-1
V gene: TRBV5-1
CDR3 protein: CASSFLPGQGAENEQFF
CDR3 DNA: TGCGCCAGCAGCTTCTTACCGGGACAGGGGGCAGAGAATGAGCAGTTCTTC

clone size: few
D gene: TRBD1
J gene: TRBJ1-4
V gene: TRBV2
CDR3 protein: CASSVTRTGVNEKLFF
CDR3 DNA: TGTGCCAGCAGCGTAACCCGGACAGGCGTTAATGAAAAACTGTTTTTT

clone size: NA
D gene: TRBD2
J gene: TRBJ2-5
V gene: TRBV27
CDR3 protein: CASTTSGRAGKTQYF
CDR3 DNA: TGTGCCAGTACTACTAGCGGGAGGGCCGGGAAGACCCAGTACTTC

clone size: few
D gene: NA
J gene: TRBJ1-2
V gene: TRBV5-1
CDR3 protein: CASSSYRDGYTF
CDR3 DNA: TGCGCCAGCAGCTCCTACAGGGACGGCTACACCTTC

clone size: many
D gene: TRBD1
J gene: TRBJ1-1
V gene: TRBV2
CDR3 protein: CASSDDRAAAFF
CDR3 DNA: TGTGCCAGCAGTGATGACAGGGCGGCAGCTTTCTTT

clone size: NA
D gene: NA
J gene: TRBJ2-1
V gene: TRBV28
CDR3 protein: CASSLSSTRHQVHEQFF
CDR3 DNA: TGTGCCAGCAGTTTATCATCGACCCGCCACCAAGTCCATGAGCAGTTCTTC

clone size: few
D gene: TRBD1
J gene: TRBJ1-1
V gene: TRBV27
CDR3 protein: CASSLISGGAAFF
CDR3 DNA: TGTGCCAGCAGTCTTATTTCAGGGGGCGCGGCTTTCTTT

clone size: many
D gene: NA
J gene: TRBJ2-7
V gene: TRBV12-3/TRBV12-4
CDR3 protein: CASREGVSSYEQYF
CDR3 DNA: TGTGCCAGCAGAGAGGGGGTGAGCTCCTACGAGCAGTACTTC

clone size: NA
D gene: TRBD2
J gene: TRBJ2-1
V gene: TRBV29-1
CDR3 protein: CSVLSGSAYNEQFF
CDR3 DNA: TGCAGCGTTCTGAGCGGGAGTGCGTACAATGAGCAGTTCTTC

clone size: few
D gene: NA
J gene: TRBJ1-3
V gene: TRBV11-2
CDR3 protein: CASSSISRGAKLNTIYF
CDR3 DNA: TGTGCCAGCAGCTCCATCTCGAGAGGGGCGAAATTAAACACCATATATTTT

clone size: many
D gene: NA
J gene: TRBJ2-6
V gene: TRBV28
CDR3 protein: CASRTGISGANVLTF
CDR3 DNA: TGTGCCAGCCGAACTGGGATCTCTGGGGCCAACGTCCTGACTTTC

clone size: many
D gene: NA
J gene: TRBJ1-6
V gene: TRBV2
CDR3 protein: CASSEGGRGDNSPLHF
CDR3 DNA: TGTGCCAGCAGCGAAGGGGGTAGGGGAGATAATTCACCCCTCCACTTT

clone size: NA
D gene: TRBD1
J gene: TRBJ1-4
V gene: TRBV14
CDR3 protein: CASSQWQAGTDFNEKLFF
CDR3 DNA: TGTGCCAGCAGCCAATGGCAAGCCGGGACAGATTTTAATGAAAAACTGTTTTTT